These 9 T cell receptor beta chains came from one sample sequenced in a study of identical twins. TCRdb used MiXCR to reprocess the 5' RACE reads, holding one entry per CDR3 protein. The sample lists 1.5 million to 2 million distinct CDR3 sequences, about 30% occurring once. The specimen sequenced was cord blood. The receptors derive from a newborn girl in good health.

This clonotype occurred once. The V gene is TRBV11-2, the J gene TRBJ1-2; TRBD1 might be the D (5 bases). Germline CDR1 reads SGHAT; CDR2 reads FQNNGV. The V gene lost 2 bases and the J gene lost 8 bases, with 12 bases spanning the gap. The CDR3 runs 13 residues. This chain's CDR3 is CASSLIQDSGYTF. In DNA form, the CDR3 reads TGTGCCAGCAGCTTAATACAGGATTCGGGCTACACCTTC.

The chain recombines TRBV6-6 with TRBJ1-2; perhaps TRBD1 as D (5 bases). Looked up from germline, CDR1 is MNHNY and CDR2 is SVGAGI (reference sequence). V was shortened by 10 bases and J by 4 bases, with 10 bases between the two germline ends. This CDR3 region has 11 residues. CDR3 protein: CATRQIYGYTF. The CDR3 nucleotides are TGTGCCACCAGACAGATCTATGGCTACACCTTC.

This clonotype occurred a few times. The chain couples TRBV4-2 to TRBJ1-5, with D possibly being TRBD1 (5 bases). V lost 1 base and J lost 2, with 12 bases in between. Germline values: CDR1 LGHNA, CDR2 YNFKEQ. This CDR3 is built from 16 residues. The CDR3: CASSQVTGAGNQPQHF. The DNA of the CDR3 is TGTGCCAGCAGCCAAGTGACCGGGGCCGGCAATCAGCCCCAGCATTTT.

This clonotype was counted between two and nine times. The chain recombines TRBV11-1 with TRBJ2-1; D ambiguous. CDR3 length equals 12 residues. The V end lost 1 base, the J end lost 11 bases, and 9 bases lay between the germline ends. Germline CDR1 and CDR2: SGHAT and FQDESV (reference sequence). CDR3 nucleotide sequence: TGTGCCAGCAGCTTAGTGAAAGCGAAGCAGTTCTTC. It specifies CASSLVKAKQFF.

The CDR3 nucleotides are TGTGCCAGCAGCCCCATGCCGGGACAGGGGAAGGGCTACACCTTC. It yields the protein CASSPMPGQGKGYTF. The V and J genes are TRBV25-1 and TRBJ1-2, with 10 bases that match TRBD1. The J segment lost 8 bases and the V segment lost 6 bases, leaving 12 bases of the junction unmatched. This CDR3 spans 15 amino acids. The germline V gene encodes CDR1 MGHDK and CDR2 SYGVNS.

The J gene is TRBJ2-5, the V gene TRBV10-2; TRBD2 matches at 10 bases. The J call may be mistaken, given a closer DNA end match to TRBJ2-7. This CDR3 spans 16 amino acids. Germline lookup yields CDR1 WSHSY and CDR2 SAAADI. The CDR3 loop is CASSGTSGVVVYEQYF. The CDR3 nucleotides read TGCGCCAGCAGTGGCACTAGCGGGGTTGTGGTCTACGAGCAGTACTTC.

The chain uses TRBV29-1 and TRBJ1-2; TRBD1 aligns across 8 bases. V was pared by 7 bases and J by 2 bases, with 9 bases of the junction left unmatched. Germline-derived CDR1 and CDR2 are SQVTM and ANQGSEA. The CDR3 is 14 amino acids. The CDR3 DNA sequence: TGCAGCGCCTACAGGGGGGACGCCAACTATGGCTACACCTTC. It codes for CSAYRGDANYGYTF.

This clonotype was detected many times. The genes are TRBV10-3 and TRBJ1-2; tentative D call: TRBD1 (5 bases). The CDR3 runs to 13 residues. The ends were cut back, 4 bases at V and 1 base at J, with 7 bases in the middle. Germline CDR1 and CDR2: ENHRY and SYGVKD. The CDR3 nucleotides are TGTGCCATCAGTGCAGACAGTAACTATGGCTACACCTTC. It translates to CAISADSNYGYTF.

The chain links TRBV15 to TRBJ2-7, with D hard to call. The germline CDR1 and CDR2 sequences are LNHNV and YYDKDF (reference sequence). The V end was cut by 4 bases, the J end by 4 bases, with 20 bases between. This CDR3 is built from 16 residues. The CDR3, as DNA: TGTGCCACCAGCACCCCGGTAGGCGGCCGGGTTTACGAGCAGTACTTC. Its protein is CATSTPVGGRVYEQYF.